A selection of T cell receptor beta chains follows, all from one sample in a study of blood T cells in healthy people across ages. TCRdb used MiXCR to reprocess the 5' RACE reads, holding one entry per CDR3 protein. Of about 780,000 distinct CDR3 sequences in the sample, 20% to 30% were seen once. Another study also made use of these data, one on T cells of mothers and their children.

What was sequenced was blood. These receptors originate from a boy under 18 in good health. Each CDR3 is given with its conserved first and last residue. The order of the fields is D gene, J gene, V gene, clone size, CDR3 DNA, CDR3 protein. The D gene is left open where the match is weak. A row's size may be missing; if present it is once, few, many or a size class.

>-|TRBJ1-4|TRBV12-3/TRBV12-4|-
TGTGCCAGCAGACAGCGGAGTGAAAAACTGTTTTTT
CASRQRSEKLFF
>-|TRBJ2-1|TRBV4-1|-
TGCGCCAGCAGCCAAGAAGTGCCTTCTTACAATGAGCAGTTCTTC
CASSQEVPSYNEQFF
>-|TRBJ2-3|TRBV20-1|few
TGCAGTGCTAGAGCACCAGAAGCGACAGATACGCAGTATTTT
CSARAPEATDTQYF
>TRBD2|TRBJ2-7|TRBV11-2|few
TGTGCCAGCAGCTTAGAGGGAGGGCTATACGAGCAGTACTTC
CASSLEGGLYEQYF
>-|TRBJ2-1|TRBV6-2/TRBV6-3|few
TGTGCCAGCATTGGAACCGGGACCCAGAATGAGCAGTTCTTC
CASIGTGTQNEQFF
>TRBD1|TRBJ2-2|TRBV4-1|few
TGCGCCAGCAGCCAGGCCCCAGGGGGCGGGGAGCTGTTTTTT
CASSQAPGGGELFF
>TRBD1|TRBJ2-5|TRBV7-2|-
TGTGCCAGCAGCCTAAACGGACAGGGCAAACAAGAGACCCAGTACTTC
CASSLNGQGKQETQYF
>TRBD2|TRBJ2-1|TRBV7-9|-
TGTGCCAGCAGCCCTCGGGGGGGCCCGGAGCAGTTCTTC
CASSPRGGPEQFF
>-|TRBJ2-1|TRBV13|-
TGTGCCAGCAGCTGGGGCAGCGGGCCGTACAATGAGCAGTTCTTC
CASSWGSGPYNEQFF
>TRBD2|TRBJ2-7|TRBV11-2|few
TGTGCCAGCAGGGGCCCGGGACTAGCTTTGTACGAGCAGTACTTC
CASRGPGLALYEQYF
>-|TRBJ2-7|TRBV12-3/TRBV12-4|-
TGTGCCAACAGTTTAGGACTTTCTAGGTACGAGCAGTACTTC
CANSLGLSRYEQYF
>-|TRBJ2-2|TRBV7-7|-
TGTGCTAGCAGCCAGGGAGGCGGGGAGCTGTTTTTT
CASSQGGGELFF
>-|TRBJ2-4|TRBV30|-
TGTGCCTGGATTCCGGCAGGGCTAGCCAAAAACATTCAGTACTTC
CAWIPAGLAKNIQYF
>-|TRBJ2-7|TRBV20-1|few
TGCAGTGCTAGAGTTCCGGGATTCTACGAGCAGTACTTC
CSARVPGFYEQYF
>TRBD1|TRBJ1-2|TRBV20-1|-
TGCAGTGCCTGGGACAGGGGTTCCTATGGCTACACCTTC
CSAWDRGSYGYTF
>-|TRBJ2-1|TRBV7-8|few
TGTGCCAGCAGCTTGGGCCGGACAGTATTTTATTCCTACAATGAGCAGTTCTTC
CASSLGRTVFYSYNEQFF
>TRBD2|TRBJ2-5|TRBV28|few
TGTGCCAGCAGTCTAGCGGGGGAGGGGACCCAGTACTTC
CASSLAGEGTQYF
>-|TRBJ1-1|TRBV4-1|few
TGCGCCAGCAGCCAAGGGGGCCTGGGGACTGAAGCTTTCTTT
CASSQGGLGTEAFF
>TRBD1|TRBJ1-1|TRBV3-1|-
TGTGCCAGCAGCCAAGAAGGTCAGGGGGGGACTGAAGCTTTCTTT
CASSQEGQGGTEAFF
>-|TRBJ1-2|TRBV27|few
TGTGCCAGCAGTTTAGGGGGGGGACGTACTAACTATGGCTACACCTTC
CASSLGGGRTNYGYTF
>-|TRBJ2-1|TRBV2|-
TGTGCCAGCAGTGGGCAGGAGGTTTACAATGAGCAGTTCTTC
CASSGQEVYNEQFF
>TRBD2|TRBJ2-5|TRBV10-3|-
TGTGCCATCAGTGAGTCAGAGCTAGCGGGGGTCTGGGAGACCCAGTACTTC
CAISESELAGVWETQYF
>-|TRBJ1-2|TRBV27|few
TGTGCCAGCAGTTCCCCGGAAGGCTACACCTTC
CASSSPEGYTF
>-|TRBJ2-1|TRBV9|-
TGTGCCAGCAGCGTAGGGTCTTTAAGAGTTGAGCAGTTCTTC
CASSVGSLRVEQFF
>TRBD1|TRBJ1-3|TRBV6-6|few
TGTGCCAGCAGTCTGAGACAGGGGAGCTCTGGAAACACCATATATTTT
CASSLRQGSSGNTIYF
>-|TRBJ2-4|TRBV20-1|-
TGCAGTGCTAGAGACCCAGGCCTTGTAAACATTCAGTACTTC
CSARDPGLVNIQYF
>-|TRBJ1-3|TRBV27|few
TGTGCCAGCAGTTCCCTGCCTGGCTCTGGAAACACCATATATTTT
CASSSLPGSGNTIYF
>-|TRBJ1-2|TRBV6-1|few
TGTGCCAGCGACGGACAGAACTATGGCTACACCTTC
CASDGQNYGYTF
>TRBD1|TRBJ1-4|TRBV5-1|few
TGCGCCAGCAGCTTTCAGGGGGCGTCGAATGAAAAACTGTTTTTT
CASSFQGASNEKLFF
>-|TRBJ2-7|TRBV29-1|few
TGCAGCGTTAAACTTCCAGATAGCTCCTACGAGCAGCACTTC
CSVKLPDSSYEQHF
>-|TRBJ2-7|TRBV28|-
TGTGCCAGCAGATACAGGGCGCTGCGAGCGGAGCAGTACTTC
CASRYRALRAEQYF
>-|TRBJ2-5|TRBV5-1|-
TGCGCCAGCAGTCCCCGGGGTTCGGGGGCCCAAGAGACCCAGTACTTC
CASSPRGSGAQETQYF
>-|TRBJ2-7|TRBV5-1|-
TGCGCCAGCGCCGAGCAGTACTTC
CASAEQYF
>-|TRBJ1-2|TRBV12-3/TRBV12-4|few
TGTGCCTCGGCACCCAGGGCAGATCCTTACTATGGCTACACCTTC
CASAPRADPYYGYTF
>-|TRBJ2-1|TRBV5-1|few
TGCGCCAGCAGCACGGAATTCAATCCCCCCCCCAATGAGCAGTTCTTC
CASSTEFNPPPNEQFF
>-|TRBJ2-5|TRBV7-9|-
TGTGCCAGCAGCTTCCGGGGGAGGGGGGCCGGTTACAATGAGCAGCTCTTC
CASSFRGRGAGYNEQLF
>-|TRBJ1-5|TRBV19|-
TGTGCCAGTAGTATCTTGGTTCGCCAGCCCCAGCATTTT
CASSILVRQPQHF
>TRBD2|TRBJ2-7|TRBV6-6|-
TGTGCCAGCAGTCCCTCCCGACTAGCGGCCCCCTACGAGCAGTACTTC
CASSPSRLAAPYEQYF
>-|TRBJ2-3|TRBV5-1|-
TGCGCCAGCAGCTTCCTGGAAAGGGCCCGCACAGATACGCAGTATTTT
CASSFLERARTDTQYF
>-|TRBJ1-1|TRBV28|few
TGTGCCAGCAGTTTAGGTGCAGGGAAGACTGAAGCTTTCTTT
CASSLGAGKTEAFF
>TRBD2|TRBJ2-5|TRBV9|-
TGTGCCAGCAGCATGGGACTAGCGGGGTCAGGGACCCAGTACTTC
CASSMGLAGSGTQYF
>-|TRBJ2-4|TRBV12-3/TRBV12-4|few
TGTGCCAGCAGGTTCTTGAGCAAAAACATTCAGTACTTC
CASRFLSKNIQYF
>TRBD2|TRBJ2-3|TRBV5-4|few
TGTGCCAGCAGATACGGGGGGTCAGATACGCAGTATTTT
CASRYGGSDTQYF
>TRBD1|TRBJ1-5|TRBV20-1|few
TGCAGTGCTCTGGGACAGGGGGATCAGCCCCAGCATTTT
CSALGQGDQPQHF
>-|TRBJ2-4|TRBV9|-
TGTGCCAGCAGCGAGGCGCATGGGCTTTCCGGAAACATTCAGTACTTC
CASSEAHGLSGNIQYF
>-|TRBJ1-2|TRBV12-3/TRBV12-4|-
TGTGCCAGCAGTACAGGAGGTCCCTATGGCTGCACCTTC
CASSTGGPYGCTF
>-|TRBJ2-5|TRBV30|-
TGTGCCTGGACGGACTCCGGGTGGGAGACCCAGTACTTC
CAWTDSGWETQYF
>-|TRBJ1-5|TRBV5-6|-
TGTGCCAGCAGCTTACGCCCGGGACGGGGCAATCAGCCCCAGCATTTT
CASSLRPGRGNQPQHF
>TRBD1|TRBJ2-5|TRBV11-2|few
TGTGCCAGCAGCTTAGATCTAAGACAGGGAAGGTTCTTC
CASSLDLRQGRFF
>-|TRBJ1-2|TRBV6-2/TRBV6-3|few
TGTGCCAGCAGTTACGCAGGAGGACCCTATGGCTACACCTTC
CASSYAGGPYGYTF